Listed below are T cell receptor beta chains from one sample, sequenced in a study of blood T cell repertoires in COVID-19. Some clones are missing from TCRdb's copy, which holds only in-frame ones; the method was immunoSEQ multiplex PCR. The sample consists of approximately 100,000 clones, approximately 86% of them appearing once. Sequencing was performed on peripheral blood. The receptors stem from a man over 45 with acute or convalescent COVID-19. Each CDR3 is given with its conserved first and last residue. The D gene is left open where the match is weak. Part of the rows lack a size; the others show once, few, many or a class for expanded clones.

v_gene,j_gene,abundance,d_gene,len,CDR3nt,CDR3aa
TRBV6-5,TRBJ2-5,-,-,14,TGTGCCAGCAATAGAGTAGGGGGGGCAGAGACCCAGTACTTC,CASNRVGGAETQYF
TRBV5-8,TRBJ2-5,-,TRBD1,13,TGTGCCACCCGGGCAGGGGGCACGAAGACCCAGTACTTC,CATRAGGTKTQYF
TRBV4-1,TRBJ2-1,-,TRBD2,15,TGCGCCAGCAGCCGCCCGGGACTAGGGTCAAGTGAGCAGTTCTTC,CASSRPGLGSSEQFF
TRBV7-8,TRBJ2-7,-,TRBD1,15,TGTGCCAGCAGACAAAGGACAGGGAGTGTAAACGAGCAGTACTTC,CASRQRTGSVNEQYF
TRBV10-3,TRBJ2-3,-,TRBD2,14,TGTGCCACCGGACTAGCGGAGAGCACAGATACGCAGTATTTT,CATGLAESTDTQYF
TRBV7-9,TRBJ2-7,-,TRBD2,17,TGTGCCAGCAGCCGACCTCTCCTTAGCGGGAAAGGAAGGGAGCAGTACTTC,CASSRPLLSGKGREQYF
TRBV9,TRBJ1-6,once,-,14,TGTGCCAGCAGCGAGACGGGGGGATGGTCACCCCTCCACTTT,CASSETGGWSPLHF
TRBV25-1,TRBJ2-1,-,-,15,TGTGCCAGCAGCCCCACAGGGTTGGGCTACAATGAGCAGTTCTTC,CASSPTGLGYNEQFF
TRBV7-2,TRBJ2-3,-,TRBD2,15,TGTGCCAGCAGCCCATCTAGCGGGAGAACAGATACGCAGTATTTT,CASSPSSGRTDTQYF
TRBV11-3,TRBJ2-2,once,-,12,TGTGCCAGCAGCTCCCTAACCGGGGAGCTGTTTTTT,CASSSLTGELFF
TRBV6-1,TRBJ1-5,-,TRBD1,17,TGTGCCAGCAGTGACAGGGGACAGGGTCGAGGAGGGCAGCCCCAGCATTTT,CASSDRGQGRGGQPQHF
TRBV18,TRBJ1-5,-,-,14,TGTGCCAGCTCACAAGACAGCGCCGAACAGCCCCAGCATTTT,CASSQDSAEQPQHF
TRBV3-1/TRBV3-2,TRBJ2-1,few,-,14,TGTGCCAGCAGCCAAGAAGAGGGCCTACAATGGCAGTTCTTC,CASSQEEGLQWQFF
TRBV4-1,TRBJ2-6,-,-,15,TGCGCCAGCAGCCAAGTCTCGGCTGGGGCCAACGTCCTGACTTTC,CASSQVSAGANVLTF
TRBV7-2,TRBJ2-7,-,TRBD2,15,TGTGCCAGCAGCTTGACTAGCGGAGGGGGGTACGAGCAGTACTTC,CASSLTSGGGYEQYF
TRBV10-1,TRBJ2-1,-,-,12,TGCGCCAGCAGCCGACTAGAATCCCCGCAGTTCTTC,CASSRLESPQFF
TRBV7-2,TRBJ2-7,-,TRBD2,16,TGTGCCAGCAGCTCAACGAGACTAGCGGGGACCTACGAGCAGTACTTC,CASSSTRLAGTYEQYF
TRBV7-2,TRBJ1-3,-,TRBD1,14,TGTGCCAGCAGCTTAGGACAGGGTGGAAACACCATATATTTT,CASSLGQGGNTIYF
TRBV24-1,TRBJ2-1,-,TRBD2,15,TGTGCCACCAGTGCCGAAGGACTAGCGGACAATGAGCAGTTCTTC,CATSAEGLADNEQFF
TRBV21-1,TRBJ2-3,-,-,13,TGTGCCCTCGGGGGGAGTCGCACAGATACGCAGTATTTT,CALGGSRTDTQYF